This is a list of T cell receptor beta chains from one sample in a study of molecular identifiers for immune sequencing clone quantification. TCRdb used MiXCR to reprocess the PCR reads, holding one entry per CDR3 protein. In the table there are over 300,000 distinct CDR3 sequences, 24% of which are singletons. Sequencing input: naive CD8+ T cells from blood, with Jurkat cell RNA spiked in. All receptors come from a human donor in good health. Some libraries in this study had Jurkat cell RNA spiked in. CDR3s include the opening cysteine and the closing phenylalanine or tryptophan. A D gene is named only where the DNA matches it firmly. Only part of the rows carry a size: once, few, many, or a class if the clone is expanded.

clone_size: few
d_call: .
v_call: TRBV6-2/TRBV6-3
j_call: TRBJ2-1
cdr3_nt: TGTGCCACGCTACAGGGCTCCTACAATGAGCAGTTCTTC
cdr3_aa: CATLQGSYNEQFF

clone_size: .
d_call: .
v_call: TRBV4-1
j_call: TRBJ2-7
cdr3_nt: TGCGCCAGCAACCAAGCTCTCCGTGGGGGATACGAGCAGTACTTC
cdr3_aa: CASNQALRGGYEQYF

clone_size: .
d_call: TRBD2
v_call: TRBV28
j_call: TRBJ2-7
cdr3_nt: TGTGCCAGCAGTTTTCGTGGGACTACGTCCTACGAGCAGTACTTC
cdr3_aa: CASSFRGTTSYEQYF

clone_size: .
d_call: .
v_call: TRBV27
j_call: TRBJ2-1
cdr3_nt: TGTGCCAGCGGAATTTTAGTGGGGCCAAACAATGAGCAGTTCTTC
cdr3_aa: CASGILVGPNNEQFF

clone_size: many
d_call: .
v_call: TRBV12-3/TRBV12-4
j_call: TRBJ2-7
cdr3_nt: TGTGCCAGCAGCCCCGAATACGAGCAGTACTTC
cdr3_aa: CASSPEYEQYF

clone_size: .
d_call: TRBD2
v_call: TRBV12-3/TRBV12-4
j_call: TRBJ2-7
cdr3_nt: TGTGCCAGCAGCCTATCTGCGGGGGGAAGATACGAGCAGTACTTC
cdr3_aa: CASSLSAGGRYEQYF

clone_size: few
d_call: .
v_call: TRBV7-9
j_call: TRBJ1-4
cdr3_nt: TGTGCCAGCAGCGAACCGACGGGAACAACTAATGAAAAACTGTTTTTT
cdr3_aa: CASSEPTGTTNEKLFF

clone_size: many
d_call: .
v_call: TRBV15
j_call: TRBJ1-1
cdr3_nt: TGTGCCACCAGCATAGGTGGGGGCCAGCTTGAAGCTTTCTTT
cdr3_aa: CATSIGGGQLEAFF

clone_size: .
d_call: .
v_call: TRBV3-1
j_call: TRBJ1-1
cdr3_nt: TGTGCCAGCAGCCAAGAAGAGGACCCGAACACTGAAGCTTTCTTT
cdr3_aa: CASSQEEDPNTEAFF

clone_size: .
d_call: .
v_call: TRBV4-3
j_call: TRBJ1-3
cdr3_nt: TGCGCCCGCCGCCCGGCCCAGGGTGGTGGAAACACCATATATTTT
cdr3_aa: CARRPAQGGGNTIYF

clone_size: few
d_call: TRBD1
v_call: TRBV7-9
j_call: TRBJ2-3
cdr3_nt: TGTGCCAGCAGCCCACAATTCCCACCCGGACAGGGTAGTGGTACAGATACGCAGTATTTT
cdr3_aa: CASSPQFPPGQGSGTDTQYF

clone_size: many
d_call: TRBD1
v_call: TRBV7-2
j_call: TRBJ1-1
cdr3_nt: TGTGCCAGCAGCTCCGGGACAGGGACTGAAGCTTTCTTT
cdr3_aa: CASSSGTGTEAFF

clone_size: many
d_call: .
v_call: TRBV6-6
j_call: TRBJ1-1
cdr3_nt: TGTGCCAGCAGTTACTCGATGGCAGGGGCACTGAACACTGAAGCTTTCTTT
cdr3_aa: CASSYSMAGALNTEAFF

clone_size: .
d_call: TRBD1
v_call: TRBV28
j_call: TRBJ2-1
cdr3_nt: TGTGCCAGCAGTGAAGAGACAGGGTCCTACAATGAGCAGTTCTTC
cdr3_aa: CASSEETGSYNEQFF

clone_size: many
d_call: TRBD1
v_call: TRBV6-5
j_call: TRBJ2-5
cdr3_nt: TGTGCCAGCAAAAACAGGGGGCGTACCTGGGCGGAGACCCAGTACTTC
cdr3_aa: CASKNRGRTWAETQYF

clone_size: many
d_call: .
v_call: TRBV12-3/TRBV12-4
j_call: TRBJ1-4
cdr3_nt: TGTGCCAGCAACGATGCCGTCGGGGAAAAACTGTTTTTT
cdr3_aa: CASNDAVGEKLFF

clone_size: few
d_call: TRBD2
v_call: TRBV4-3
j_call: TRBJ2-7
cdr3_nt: TGCGCCAGCAGCCAGACTGCCGGGACTAGCGGGGATAAGTACTTC
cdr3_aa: CASSQTAGTSGDKYF

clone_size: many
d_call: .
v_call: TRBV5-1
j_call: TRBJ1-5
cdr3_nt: TGCGCCAGCAGCTTGGTAGGCAATAGCAATCAGCCCCAGCATTTT
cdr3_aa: CASSLVGNSNQPQHF

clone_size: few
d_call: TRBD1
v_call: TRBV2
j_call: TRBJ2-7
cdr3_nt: TGTGCCAGCAGACCCCCCGGGACAGGGGGCTCCTACGAGCAGTACTTC
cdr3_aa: CASRPPGTGGSYEQYF

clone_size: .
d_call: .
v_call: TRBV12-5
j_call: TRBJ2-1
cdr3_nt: TGTGCTAGTGGTTTCCCACTAGGAGACAATGAGCAGTTCTTC
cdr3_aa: CASGFPLGDNEQFF

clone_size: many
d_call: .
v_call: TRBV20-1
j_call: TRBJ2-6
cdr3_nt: TGCAGTGCTAGAGATCCCGTCTTAAGCTCTGGGGCCAACGTCCTGACTTTC
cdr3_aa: CSARDPVLSSGANVLTF

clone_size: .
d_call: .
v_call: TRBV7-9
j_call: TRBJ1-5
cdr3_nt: TGTGCCAGCAGCTATGGTTGGAATCAGCCCCAGCATTTT
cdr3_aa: CASSYGWNQPQHF

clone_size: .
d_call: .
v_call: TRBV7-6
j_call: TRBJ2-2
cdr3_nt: TGTGCCAGCAGCTCCCGGAACTGGGGCGCGAACACCGGGGAGCTGTTTTTT
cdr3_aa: CASSSRNWGANTGELFF

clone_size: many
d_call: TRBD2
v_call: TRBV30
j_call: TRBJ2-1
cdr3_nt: TGTGCCCGTAGCGGGGGGGATGACTACAATGAGCAGTTCTTC
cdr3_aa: CARSGGDDYNEQFF

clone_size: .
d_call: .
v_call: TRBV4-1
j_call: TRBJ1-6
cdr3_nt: TGCGCCAGCACCCTCGGACAGCCTAATTCACCCCTCCACTTT
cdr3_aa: CASTLGQPNSPLHF

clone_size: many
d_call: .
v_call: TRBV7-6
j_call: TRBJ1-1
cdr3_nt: TGTGCCAGCAGCTTAGCGGCGGGATCTTACACTGAAGCTTTCTTT
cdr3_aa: CASSLAAGSYTEAFF

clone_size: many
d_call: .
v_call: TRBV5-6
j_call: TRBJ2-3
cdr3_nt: TGTGCCAGCAACATCAAAGTTCGGGAAGGAGATACGCAGTATTTT
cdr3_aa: CASNIKVREGDTQYF

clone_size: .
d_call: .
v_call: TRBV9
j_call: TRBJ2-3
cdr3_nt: TGTGCCAGCAGCTTGGGACCGAACACAGATACGCAGTATTTT
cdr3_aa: CASSLGPNTDTQYF

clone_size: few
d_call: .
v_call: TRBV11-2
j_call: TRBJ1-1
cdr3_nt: TGTGCCTACGCGGACATATGGAACACTGAAGCTTTCTTT
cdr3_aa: CAYADIWNTEAFF

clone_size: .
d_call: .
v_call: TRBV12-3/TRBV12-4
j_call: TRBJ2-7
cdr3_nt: TGTGCCAGCAGTTCGGTTTGTACAATCGCTTCGTGCGGGCAGTACTTC
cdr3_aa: CASSSVCTIASCGQYF

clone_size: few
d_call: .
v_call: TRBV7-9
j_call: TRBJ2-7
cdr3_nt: TGTGCCAGCAGCCCCGGCCTGACCGGCTCCTACGAGCAGTACTTC
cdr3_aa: CASSPGLTGSYEQYF

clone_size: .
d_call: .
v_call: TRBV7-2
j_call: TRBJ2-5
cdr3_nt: TGTGCCAGCAGCTCTTCCCTGGAGACCCAGTACTTC
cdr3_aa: CASSSSLETQYF

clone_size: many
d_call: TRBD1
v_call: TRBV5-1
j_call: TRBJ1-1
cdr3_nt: TGCGCCAGCAGCCCACAGGGGCACACTGAAGCTTTCTTT
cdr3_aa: CASSPQGHTEAFF

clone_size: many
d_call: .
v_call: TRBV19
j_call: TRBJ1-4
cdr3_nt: TGTGCCAGTAGTTTCAGGACGAATGAAAAACTGTTTTTT
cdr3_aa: CASSFRTNEKLFF

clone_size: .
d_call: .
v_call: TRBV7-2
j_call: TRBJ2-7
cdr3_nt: TGTGCCAGCAGCGTAAGGAGGAGGGGAAATACCTACGAGCAGTACTTC
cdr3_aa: CASSVRRRGNTYEQYF

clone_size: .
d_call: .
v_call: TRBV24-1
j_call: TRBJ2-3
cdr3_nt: TGTGCCACCAGAGAAGGAGGGTCCAGGAAGGGCGCGCTTCCAGATACGCAGTATTTT
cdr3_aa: CATREGGSRKGALPDTQYF

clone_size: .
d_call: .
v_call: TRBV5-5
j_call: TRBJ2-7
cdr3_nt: TGTGCCAGCAGCTCGCAGGGGACCCCCACCTACGAGCAGTACTTC
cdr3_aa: CASSSQGTPTYEQYF

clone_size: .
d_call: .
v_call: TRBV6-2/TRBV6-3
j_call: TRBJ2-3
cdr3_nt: TGTGCCAGCAGTGGCGAATACACAGATACGCAGTATTTT
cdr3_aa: CASSGEYTDTQYF

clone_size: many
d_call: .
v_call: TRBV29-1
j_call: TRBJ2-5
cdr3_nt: TGCAGCGTTGAAATTGAGACCCAGTACTTC
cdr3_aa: CSVEIETQYF

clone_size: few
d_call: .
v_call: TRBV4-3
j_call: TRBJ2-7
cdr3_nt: TGCGCCAGCAGCCAAGATTCAGGTCCTCCCTACGAGCAGTACTTC
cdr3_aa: CASSQDSGPPYEQYF

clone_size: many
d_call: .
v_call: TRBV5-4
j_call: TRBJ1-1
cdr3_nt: TGTGCCAGCACCCTGTCAGGGTCCACTGAAGCTTTCTTT
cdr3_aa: CASTLSGSTEAFF

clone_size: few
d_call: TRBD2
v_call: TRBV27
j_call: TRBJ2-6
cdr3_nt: TGTGCCAGCAGGGAGACTAGCGGGGGCGCCTACTCTGGGGCCAACGTCCTGACTTTC
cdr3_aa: CASRETSGGAYSGANVLTF

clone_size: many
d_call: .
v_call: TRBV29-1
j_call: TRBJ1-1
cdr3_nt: TGCAGCGGGGAAGGGGGCACTGAAGCTTTCTTT
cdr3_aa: CSGEGGTEAFF

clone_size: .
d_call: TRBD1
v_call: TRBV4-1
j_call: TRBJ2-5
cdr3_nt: TGCGCCAGCAGCCAATTAGGTACAGGGGGCGTCGAGACCCAGTACTTC
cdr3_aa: CASSQLGTGGVETQYF

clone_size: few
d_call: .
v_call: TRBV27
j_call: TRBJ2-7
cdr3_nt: TGTGCCAGCAGCTCGGGCCCCCTCTACGAGCAGTACTTC
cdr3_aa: CASSSGPLYEQYF

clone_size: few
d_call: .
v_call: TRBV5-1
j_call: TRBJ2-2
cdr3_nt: TGCGCCAGCAGATCGGGACCGAACACCGGGGAGCTGTTTTTT
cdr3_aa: CASRSGPNTGELFF

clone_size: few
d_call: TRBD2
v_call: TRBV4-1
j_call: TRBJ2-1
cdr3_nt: TGCGCCAGCAGCCAAAAAGCGGGGAGCTCCTACAATGAGCAGTTCTTC
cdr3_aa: CASSQKAGSSYNEQFF

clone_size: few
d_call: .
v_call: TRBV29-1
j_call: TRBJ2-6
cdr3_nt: TGCAGCGTCCGAGACCCCCGGGCCCAGGGGTCCAACGTCCTGACTTTC
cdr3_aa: CSVRDPRAQGSNVLTF

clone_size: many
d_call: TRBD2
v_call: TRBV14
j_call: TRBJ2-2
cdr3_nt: TGTGCCAGCAGCCGACTAGCGGGCCCCGTTACCGGGGAGCTGTTTTTT
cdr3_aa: CASSRLAGPVTGELFF

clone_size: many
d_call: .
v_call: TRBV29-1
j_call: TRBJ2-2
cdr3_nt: TGCAGCGTCAGGACTTCTACCGGGGAGCTGTTTTTT
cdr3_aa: CSVRTSTGELFF

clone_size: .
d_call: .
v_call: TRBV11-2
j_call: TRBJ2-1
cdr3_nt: TGTGCCAGCAGCTGGGACTCGAACTACAATGAGCAGTTCTTC
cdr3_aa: CASSWDSNYNEQFF

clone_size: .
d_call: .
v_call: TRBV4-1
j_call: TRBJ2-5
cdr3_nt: TGCGCCAGCAGCCAAGTGACAGTGGTCATCGTTGGGACCCAGTACTTC
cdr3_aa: CASSQVTVVIVGTQYF

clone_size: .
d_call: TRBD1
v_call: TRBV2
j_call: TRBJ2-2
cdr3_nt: TGTGACAGCAGTGAAAAGGTTCCGGGACAGACGAACACCGGGGAGCTGTTTTTT
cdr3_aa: CDSSEKVPGQTNTGELFF

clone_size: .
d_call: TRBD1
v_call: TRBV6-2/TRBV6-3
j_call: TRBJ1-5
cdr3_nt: TGTGCCGGCAGTCTAGGGGGCAGGGGCAATCAGCCCCAGCATTTT
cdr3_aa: CAGSLGGRGNQPQHF

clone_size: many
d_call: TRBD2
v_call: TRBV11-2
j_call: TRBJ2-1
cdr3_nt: TGTGCCAGCAGCTTAAGCGGGGCCACCTACAATGAGCAGTTCTTC
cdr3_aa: CASSLSGATYNEQFF

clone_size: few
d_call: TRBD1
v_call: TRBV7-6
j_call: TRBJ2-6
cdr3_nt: TGTGCCAGCAGCTTAACAGGGGGCGCATTGGCAGGGGCCAACGTCCTGACTTTC
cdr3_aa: CASSLTGGALAGANVLTF

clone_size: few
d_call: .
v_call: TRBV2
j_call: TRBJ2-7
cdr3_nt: TGTGCCAGCAGTGAGCGGGTCGCCAGCTCCTACGAGCAGTACTTC
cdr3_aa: CASSERVASSYEQYF

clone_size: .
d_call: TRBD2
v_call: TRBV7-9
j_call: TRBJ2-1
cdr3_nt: TGTGCCAGCAGCGCCGGGGGGAGGGTTGGGAATGAGCAGTTCTTC
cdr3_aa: CASSAGGRVGNEQFF

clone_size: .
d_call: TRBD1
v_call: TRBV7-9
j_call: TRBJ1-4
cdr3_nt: TGTGCCAGCAGCTTCGGACAGGGTGAAAAACTGTTTTTT
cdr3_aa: CASSFGQGEKLFF

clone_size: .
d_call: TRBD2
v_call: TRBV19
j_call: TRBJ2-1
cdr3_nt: TGTGCCAGTAGTATTCTAGCGGGAGCAGGTTACAATGAGCAGTTCTTC
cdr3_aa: CASSILAGAGYNEQFF